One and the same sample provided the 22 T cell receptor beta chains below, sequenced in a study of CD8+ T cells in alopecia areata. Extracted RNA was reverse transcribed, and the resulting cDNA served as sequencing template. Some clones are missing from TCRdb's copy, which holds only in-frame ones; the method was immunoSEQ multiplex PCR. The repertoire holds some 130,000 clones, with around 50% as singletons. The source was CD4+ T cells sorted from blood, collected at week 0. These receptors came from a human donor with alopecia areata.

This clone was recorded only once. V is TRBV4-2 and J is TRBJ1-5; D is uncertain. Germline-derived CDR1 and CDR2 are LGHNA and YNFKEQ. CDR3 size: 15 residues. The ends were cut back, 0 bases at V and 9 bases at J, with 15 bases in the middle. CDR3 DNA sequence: TGTGCCAGCAGCCAAGATGTTTTGGGAGCCCCGCCCCAGCATTTT. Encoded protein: CASSQDVLGAPPQHF.

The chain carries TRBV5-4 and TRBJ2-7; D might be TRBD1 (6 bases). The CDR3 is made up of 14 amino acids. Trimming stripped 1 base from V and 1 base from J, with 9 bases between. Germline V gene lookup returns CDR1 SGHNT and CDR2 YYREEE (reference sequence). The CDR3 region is CASSLKGGSYEQYF. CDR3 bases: TGTGCCAGCAGCTTGAAAGGGGGATCCTACGAGCAGTACTTC.

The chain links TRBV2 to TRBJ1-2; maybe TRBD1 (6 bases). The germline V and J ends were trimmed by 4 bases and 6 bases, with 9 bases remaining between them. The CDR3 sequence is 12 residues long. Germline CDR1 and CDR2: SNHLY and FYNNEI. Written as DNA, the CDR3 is TGTGCCAGCAGTGTCTCAGGGGATGGCTACACCTTC. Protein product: CASSVSGDGYTF.

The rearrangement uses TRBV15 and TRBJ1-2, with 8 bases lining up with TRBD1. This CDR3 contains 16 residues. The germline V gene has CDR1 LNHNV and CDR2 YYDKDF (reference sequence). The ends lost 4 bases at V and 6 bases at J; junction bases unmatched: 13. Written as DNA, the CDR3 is TGTGCCACCAGCACGTACTTGGACAGGGAAGGGGATGGCTACACCTTC. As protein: CATSTYLDREGDGYTF.

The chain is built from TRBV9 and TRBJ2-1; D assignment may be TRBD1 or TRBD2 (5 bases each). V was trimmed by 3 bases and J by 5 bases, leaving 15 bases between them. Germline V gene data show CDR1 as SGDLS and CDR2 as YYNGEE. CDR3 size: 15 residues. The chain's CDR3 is CASSAPGAEDNEQFF. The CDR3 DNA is TGTGCCAGCAGCGCCCCCGGGGCAGAAGACAATGAGCAGTTCTTC.

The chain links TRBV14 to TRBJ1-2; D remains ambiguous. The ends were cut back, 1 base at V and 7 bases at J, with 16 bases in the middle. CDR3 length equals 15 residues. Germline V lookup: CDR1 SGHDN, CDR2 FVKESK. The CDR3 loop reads CASSQVNQAETGYTF. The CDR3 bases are TGTGCCAGCAGCCAAGTAAATCAGGCAGAAACTGGCTACACCTTC.

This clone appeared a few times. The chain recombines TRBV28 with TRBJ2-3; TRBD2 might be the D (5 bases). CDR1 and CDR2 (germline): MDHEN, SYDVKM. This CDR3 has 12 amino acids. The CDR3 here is CVTEGGTDTQYF. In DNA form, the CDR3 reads TGTGTAACGGAAGGCGGGACAGATACGCAGTATTTT.

The DNA for the CDR3 is TGTGCCATCAGACCGCGAGGCAGTTCGGCGGTGGACGAGCAGTACTTC. Protein sequence: CAIRPRGSSAVDEQYF. The chain joins TRBV10-3 to TRBJ2-7; no firm D call. V lost 6 bases to trimming and J lost 5 bases, with 23 bases between them. The CDR3 totals 16 residues. CDR1 and CDR2 (germline): ENHRY, SYGVKD.

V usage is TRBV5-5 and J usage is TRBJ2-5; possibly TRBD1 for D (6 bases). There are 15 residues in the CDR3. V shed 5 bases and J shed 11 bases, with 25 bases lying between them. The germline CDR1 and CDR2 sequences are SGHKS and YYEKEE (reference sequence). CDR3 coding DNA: TGTGCCAGCAGTATGGGGCCCCCGGGACAACAAATGCAGTACTTC. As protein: CASSMGPPGQQMQYF.

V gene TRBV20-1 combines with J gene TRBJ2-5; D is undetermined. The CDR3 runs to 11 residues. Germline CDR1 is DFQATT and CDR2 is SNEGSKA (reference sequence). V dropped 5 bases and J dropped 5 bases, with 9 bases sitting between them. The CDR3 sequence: CSAAGWETQYF. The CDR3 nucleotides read TGCAGTGCTGCCGGCTGGGAGACCCAGTACTTC.

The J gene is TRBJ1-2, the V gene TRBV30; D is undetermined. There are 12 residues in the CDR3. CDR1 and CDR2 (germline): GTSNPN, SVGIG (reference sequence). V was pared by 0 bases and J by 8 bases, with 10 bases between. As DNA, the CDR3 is TGTGCCTGGAGTGTACTGGCTTGGGGCTACACCTTC. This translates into CAWSVLAWGYTF.

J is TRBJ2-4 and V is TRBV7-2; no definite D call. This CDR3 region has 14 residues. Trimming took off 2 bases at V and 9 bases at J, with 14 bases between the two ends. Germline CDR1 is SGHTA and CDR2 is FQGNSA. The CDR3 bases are TGTGCCAGCAGCTTACAAGGGTGGGAAGGCATTCAGTACTTC. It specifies CASSLQGWEGIQYF. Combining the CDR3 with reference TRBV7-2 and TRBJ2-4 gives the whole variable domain GAGVSQSPSNKVTEKGKDVELRCDPISGHTALYWYRQSLGQGLEFLIYFQGNSAPDKSGLPSDRFSAERTGGSVSTLTIQRTQQEDSAVYLCASSLQGWEGIQYFGAGTRLSVL.

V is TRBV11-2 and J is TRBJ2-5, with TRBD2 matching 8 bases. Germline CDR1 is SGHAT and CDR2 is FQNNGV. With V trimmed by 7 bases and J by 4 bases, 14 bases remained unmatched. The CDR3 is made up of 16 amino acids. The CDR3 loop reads CASIQGASGFGETQYF. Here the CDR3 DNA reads TGTGCCAGCATCCAAGGAGCTAGCGGGTTCGGAGAGACCCAGTACTTC.

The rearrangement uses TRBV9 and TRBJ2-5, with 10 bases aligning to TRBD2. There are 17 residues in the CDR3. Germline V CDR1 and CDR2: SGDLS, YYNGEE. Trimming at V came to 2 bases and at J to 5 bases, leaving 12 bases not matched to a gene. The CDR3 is CASSVGSSGRARETQYF. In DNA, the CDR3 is TGTGCCAGCAGCGTCGGATCCAGCGGGAGGGCGAGGGAGACCCAGTACTTC.

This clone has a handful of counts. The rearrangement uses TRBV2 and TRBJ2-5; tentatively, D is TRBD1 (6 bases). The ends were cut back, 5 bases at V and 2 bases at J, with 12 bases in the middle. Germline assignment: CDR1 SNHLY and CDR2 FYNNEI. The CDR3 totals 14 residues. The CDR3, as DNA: TGTGCCAGCAGTCCGGACAGCCTACAAGAGACCCAGTACTTC. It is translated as CASSPDSLQETQYF.

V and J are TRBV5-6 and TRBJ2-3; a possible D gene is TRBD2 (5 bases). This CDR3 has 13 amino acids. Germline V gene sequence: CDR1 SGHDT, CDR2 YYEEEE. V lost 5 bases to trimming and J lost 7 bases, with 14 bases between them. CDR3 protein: CASRRGRGNTQYF. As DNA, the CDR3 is TGTGCCAGCAGACGAGGACGGGGTAATACGCAGTATTTT.

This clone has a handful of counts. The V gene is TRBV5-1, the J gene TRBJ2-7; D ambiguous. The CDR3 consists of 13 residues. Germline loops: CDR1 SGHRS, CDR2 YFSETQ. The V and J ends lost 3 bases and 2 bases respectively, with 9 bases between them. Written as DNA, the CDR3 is TGCGCCAGCAGCTCCAACCCGGCCTACGAGCAGTACTTC. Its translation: CASSSNPAYEQYF.

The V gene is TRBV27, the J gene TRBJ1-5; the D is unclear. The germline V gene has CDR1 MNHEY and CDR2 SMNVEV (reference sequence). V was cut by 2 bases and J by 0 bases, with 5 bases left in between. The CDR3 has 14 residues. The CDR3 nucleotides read TGTGCCAGCAGTTTACGGTATAGCAATCAGCCCCAGCATTTT. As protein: CASSLRYSNQPQHF.

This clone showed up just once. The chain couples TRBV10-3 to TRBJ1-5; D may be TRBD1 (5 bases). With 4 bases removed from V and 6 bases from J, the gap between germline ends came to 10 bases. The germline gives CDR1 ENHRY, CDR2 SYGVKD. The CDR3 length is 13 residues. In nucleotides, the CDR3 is TGTGCCATCAGTGTGGGGGAACGTCAGCCCCAGCATTTT. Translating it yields CAISVGERQPQHF.

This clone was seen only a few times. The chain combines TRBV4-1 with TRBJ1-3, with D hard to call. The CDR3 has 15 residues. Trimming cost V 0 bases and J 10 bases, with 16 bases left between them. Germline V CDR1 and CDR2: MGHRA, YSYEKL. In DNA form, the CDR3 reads TGCGCCAGCAGCCAAGATCCGGGCGGGGAAAGGACCATATATTTT. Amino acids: CASSQDPGGERTIYF.

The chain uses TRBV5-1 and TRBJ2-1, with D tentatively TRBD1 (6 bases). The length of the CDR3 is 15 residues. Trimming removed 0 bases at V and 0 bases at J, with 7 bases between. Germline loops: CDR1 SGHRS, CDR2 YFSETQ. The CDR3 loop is CASSLVDSSYNEQFF. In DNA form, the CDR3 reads TGCGCCAGCAGCTTGGTGGACAGCTCCTACAATGAGCAGTTCTTC.

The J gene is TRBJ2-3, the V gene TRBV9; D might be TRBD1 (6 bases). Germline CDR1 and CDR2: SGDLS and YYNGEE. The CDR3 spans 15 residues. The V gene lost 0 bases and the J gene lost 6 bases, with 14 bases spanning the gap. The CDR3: CASSVAGALVDTQYF. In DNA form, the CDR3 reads TGTGCCAGCAGCGTAGCAGGGGCACTGGTGGATACGCAGTATTTT.